In this sample, the clone carrying this T cell receptor beta chain turned up many times. TCRdb re-analysed the multiplex PCR reads in MiXCR, keeping a single row per CDR3 protein. The repertoire has some 65,000 distinct CDR3 sequences, 40% to 55% of them found once; the top ten carry about 8.4%. The source of the sample is a study of breast tumors, draining lymph nodes, adjacent tissues. The CDR3 totals 16 residues. Per the germline V gene, CDR1 is SGHVS and CDR2 is FNYEAQ. Trimming took off 2 bases at V and 2 bases at J, with 12 bases between the two ends. The chain recombines TRBV7-6 with TRBJ2-2; the D is unclear. Sequencing was carried out using breast tumor tissue. This TCR derives from a female donor with breast cancer. Some clones in this sample may be carry-over from other donors' samples. The CDR3 DNA is TGTGCCAGCAGCTTATTCACGGCGACAAACACCGGGGAGCTGTTTTTT. As protein: CASSLFTATNTGELFF.